The present entry profiles one TCR beta chain with its context. Its recognized antigen is unknown. No base qualities exist here, and no much larger clone lies one base off it. The CDR3 sequence holds 14 residues, the cysteine and phenylalanine included. CDR3 DNA is the only sequence kept; it has 42 bases, read in frame from the first base. For this chain, trimming is 4 bases at the V end and 4 bases at the J end, and the number of junction bases without a gene match is 3. Based on the germline V gene (reference sequence), the CDR1 and CDR2 sequences are SGHKS and YYEKEE. This record comes from a study of blood T cell repertoires in COVID-19 (dated by TCRdb to 2018 to 2020). Notes on the research overall: Samples from collaborators originated in the United States, Italy and Spain and spanned both the acute and convalescent phases of COVID-19. The prospective study material was composed of cDNA or gDNA derived from T cells, B-cell-depleted T cells, or PBMCs. Subjects who had been exposed to COVID-19, were actively infected with it, or had recovered from it provided the deeply sampled blood TCRbeta repertoires that made up the dataset. The repertoires were made available in a free public database intended to serve as a resource for research on the immune response to SARS-CoV-2. The samples were drawn from the first 160 participants of the ongoing ImmuneRACE study and from 1,200 or so subjects provided by 6 global collaborators. Nearly every sample came with metadata listing a de-identified subject ID, COVID-19 status, age in years and sex. Where available, HLA class I and class II types were taken from metadata supplied by the sample provider and were not determined by assay-based typing. The investigation overall reported the following: Clinical and demographic metadata were provided uncurated, with the amount varying by source and participant.

Participants in the prospective study were aged roughly 18 to 90 years, lived in 24 United States geographic areas, and enrolled through a virtual design. In the prospective study, cohorts were assigned on the basis of participant-reported clinical history obtained from a screening survey and a study questionnaire. A participant counted as exposed if, within 2 weeks of entering the study, that participant had been in contact with someone who had a PCR-confirmed or clinician-diagnosed COVID-19 case. Each participant in the prospective study had whole blood, serum and a nasopharyngeal or oropharyngeal swab collected by mobile phlebotomists. Additional blood draws and questionnaires over an approximately 2-month period could optionally be provided by prospective study participants. Before DNA extraction, prospective study blood samples were shipped either frozen or at room temperature. TCRbeta CDR3 regions were amplified from genomic DNA using the immunoSEQ Assay, a bias-controlled multiplex PCR. Regarding the original processing steps: Within the assay, amplification of reference gene primers was used to estimate how many nucleated cells each sample contained. Sequence reads were collapsed and filtered to measure the absolute abundance of every unique TCRbeta CDR3 rearrangement. For each sample, productive Simpson clonality was calculated as the square root of Simpson's diversity index across productive rearrangements. Imported from immuneACCESS, the table was reduced by TCRdb to in-frame sequences with V and J called. These copies leave out some clones; in studies compared against another copy, an unresolved V gene accounts for under half, and the cause of the remainder is not known. The D gene and trimming were derived from the DNA, and the V and J assignments and clone size from that table. The sample table contains over 350,000 clones; only one count was recorded for about nine tenths of them. The top ten hold about 0.9% of the sample.

The sequenced material came from PBMCs or T cells enriched from blood (not recorded which). The TCR comes from a woman between 40 and 50 years old who had been exposed to COVID-19. The chain was built from TRBV5-5 and TRBJ1-4, with TRBD1 identical over 8 junction bases. DNA sequence: TGTGCCAGCAGCGCGGGACAGGTTAATGAAAAACTGTTTTTT. Translated, it reads CASSAGQVNEKLFF.